The T cell receptor (beta chain) under discussion was sequenced for a study of blood T cell repertoires in COVID-19. Only in-frame clones appear in the TCRdb table, and some are missing; sequencing was by immunoSEQ multiplex PCR. The sample consists of approximately 150,000 clones, roughly 80% of them appearing once. Cohort 3 recovery required two negative PCRs, clearance, or symptom resolution. V shed 5 bases and J 3 bases; nucleotides not matched to a gene: 6. This CDR3 region has 15 residues. The germline V gene encodes CDR1 SEHNR and CDR2 FQNEAQ (reference sequence). Sequenced: PBMCs or T cells enriched from blood (not recorded which). This chain joins TRBV7-9 and TRBJ1-4; 7 positions agree with TRBD1. This receptor was obtained from a woman in her thirties or forties who had recovered from COVID-19. Written as DNA, the CDR3 is TGTGCCAGCAGCCAAAGACAGGGAGCTAATGAAAAACTGTTTTTT. This translates into CASSQRQGANEKLFF.